This T cell receptor (beta chain) was recovered during a study of regulatory T cells in long-lasting Graves disease. Whole-study results and caveats: Persistent patients shared 2,500 to 3,000 public clonotypes among themselves. Newly diagnosed patients shared fewer, at 900 to 1,000.

Combining iRepertoire HTBI primers with Arm-PCR of CDR3 regions, the authors built TCR beta libraries. TCRdb used MiXCR to reprocess the multiplex PCR reads, holding one entry per CDR3 protein. This sample has approximately 380,000 distinct CDR3 sequences; roughly 20% occur once, and the top ten carry under 25%. Regarding time point: persistent/refractory GD, antithyroid drugs over 5 years with positive TRAb. RNA from PBMCs was the source of the TCR library. From an endocrinology department in Xi'an, China, came the patients. The sample holds many counts of this clonotype. No antigen is known for it. Deletions cut 1 base from V and 6 bases from J, with 7 bases between. CDR3 size: 14 residues.

This sequence was found in a female donor with Graves disease. Material: peripheral blood mononuclear cells (PBMCs), obtained when the disease was refractory, from a patient treated with antithyroid drugs. The rearrangement uses TRBV12-3 or TRBV12-4 and TRBJ1-6; the D is unclear. The CDR3 protein is CASSLGSLNSPLHF. The CDR3 DNA reads as TGTGCCAGCAGTTTAGGGTCTCTTAATTCACCCCTCCACTTT.